This is a list of T cell receptor beta chains from one sample in a study of blood T cell repertoires in COVID-19. Data came from immunoSEQ multiplex PCR; TCRdb stores just in-frame clones and leaves some out. The sample yields 45,000 to 55,000 clones, around 65% seen once. Sequenced: peripheral blood. Source of these receptors: a woman in her 70s with acute or convalescent COVID-19. CDR3s include the opening cysteine and the closing phenylalanine or tryptophan. Each record gives: J gene, V gene, CDR3 protein.

>TRBJ1-1|TRBV23-1
CASSQFRGLTEAFF
>TRBJ1-3|TRBV5-1
CASSLFGTGGNTIYF
>TRBJ2-5|TRBV4-3
CASSQDVPLAGGPQETQYF
>TRBJ2-1|TRBV7-3
CASSLLAGVSNEQFF
>TRBJ2-3|TRBV29-1
CSASHGLHTDTQYF
>TRBJ2-1|TRBV5-1
CASSAGLAGVHEQFF
>TRBJ1-1|TRBV5-1
CASSHPQGENTEAFF
>TRBJ2-5|TRBV5-1
CASGIDGRRKETQYF
>TRBJ2-7|TRBV5-4
CASSLVGKSRDEQYF
>TRBJ1-3|TRBV18
CASSPARGLLNTIYF
>TRBJ2-7|TRBV5-8
CASSPWTGTGEQYF
>TRBJ2-5|TRBV5-6
CASSFRQGEETQYF
>TRBJ1-2|TRBV7-9
CASSRTGGGYTF
>TRBJ2-7|TRBV6-5
CASQLGLADYEQYF
>TRBJ1-6|TRBV5-6
CASSFQGPGGSPLHF